These 28 T cell receptor beta chains came from one sample sequenced in a study of T cells in Graves' hyperthyroidism and ophthalmopathy (dated by TCRdb to between 2018 and 2020). The library was made by multiplex PCR. TCRdb records Illumina HiSeq 2000 as the sequencer. The TCR beta CDR3 regions were amplified from RNA transcripts. The TCR CDR3 was subjected to a first round of RT-PCR using the HTBI primer set and the Qiagen OneStep RT-PCR kit. Using fastp trimming at Q25 and MiXCR clonotype assembly, TCRdb reanalyzed the public sequencing data and kept in-frame beta chains. CDR3 protein duplicates are merged, each entry listing the most common genes and DNA. Within this sample are approximately 690,000 distinct CDR3 sequences, with approximately 15% of them counted one time only. About an eighth of the sample goes to the ten largest clones. Input material: blood. These receptors were taken from a woman aged 50 to 60 with Graves' ophthalmopathy.

The rearrangement joins TRBV19 to TRBJ2-7, with 10 positions matching TRBD2. The germline V gene encodes CDR1 LNHDA and CDR2 SQIVND (reference sequence). The CDR3 sequence is 14 residues long. The V and J ends lost 4 bases and 2 bases, in that order; junction bases with no gene match: 2. CDR3 protein: CASSTSGSPYEQYF. CDR3 DNA sequence: TGTGCCAGTAGTACTAGCGGGAGCCCCTACGAGCAGTACTTC. The full variable domain, in which reference TRBV19 and TRBJ2-7 provide the parts outside the CDR3, is DGGITQSPKYLFRKEGQNVTLSCEQNLNHDAMYWYRQDPGQGLRLIYYSQIVNDFQKGDIAEGYSVSREKKESFPLTVTSAQKNPTAFYLCASSTSGSPYEQYFGPGTRLTVT.

This clonotype was counted ten times or more. The chain carries TRBV11-1 and TRBJ2-7; D is possibly TRBD2 (6 bases). In germline, CDR1 is SGHAT, CDR2 FQDESV (reference sequence). The V end lost 5 bases, the J end lost 3 bases, and 14 bases lay between the germline ends. The CDR3 length is 14 residues. The CDR3 bases are TGTGCCAGCAGCCCCACCAGTAGCGGCTACGAGCAGTACTTC. Translating gives CASSPTSSGYEQYF.

At least ten counts were recorded for this clonotype. The chain is built from TRBV27 and TRBJ2-7, with a tentative D call TRBD1 (5 bases). Germline CDR1 MNHEY, CDR2 SMNVEV (reference sequence). This CDR3 comprises 14 residues. V lost 2 bases to trimming and J lost 4 bases, with 12 bases between them. CDR3 DNA sequence: TGTGCCAGCAGTTTACGGGCAGGGTGGTACGAGCAGTACTTC. This sequence encodes CASSLRAGWYEQYF.

This clonotype was detected a few times. The V and J genes are TRBV19 and TRBJ1-1; weak D call: TRBD1 (5 bases). The germline V and J ends were trimmed by 7 bases and 12 bases, with 18 bases remaining between them. CDR3 length: 12 amino acids. CDR1 LNHDA and CDR2 SQIVND come from the germline V gene (reference sequence). The CDR3 coding sequence is TGTGCCAGTATGAGGGGCGCCGGCTTGACTTTCTTT. Protein product: CASMRGAGLTFF.

Ten or more counts support this clonotype. The V gene is TRBV11-1, the J gene TRBJ2-5; 10 bases line up with TRBD2. Germline trimming cut 3 bases from V and 5 bases from J; bases unmatched to any gene: 9. The germline V gene has CDR1 SGHAT and CDR2 FQDESV (reference sequence). CDR3 size: 16 residues. The DNA of the CDR3 is TGTGCCAGCAGCTTTGGGACTAGCGAACTCCGGGAGACCCAGTACTTC. Residues: CASSFGTSELRETQYF.

This clonotype was counted at least ten times. The V gene is TRBV4-2, the J gene TRBJ2-3; D is unresolved. This CDR3 is built from 15 residues. V was trimmed by 0 bases and J by 0 bases, leaving 7 bases between them. The germline CDR1 and CDR2 sequences are LGHNA and YNFKEQ. The CDR3 reads CASSQESQSTDTQYF. CDR3 DNA sequence: TGTGCCAGCAGCCAAGAGTCCCAAAGCACAGATACGCAGTATTTT.

This clonotype was seen a handful of times. This chain joins TRBV18 and TRBJ2-1; 8 nucleotides align to TRBD1. Germline V gene lookup returns CDR1 KGHSH and CDR2 LQKENI. V was clipped by 3 bases and J by 2 bases; unmatched bases: 6. The CDR3 loop spans 16 amino acids. The CDR3 reads CASSPEDRVAYNEQFF. The CDR3 DNA is TGTGCCAGCTCACCGGAGGACAGGGTAGCCTACAATGAGCAGTTCTTC.

The V call is TRBV5-1, the J call TRBJ2-7; possible D gene TRBD1, 6 bases. CDR1 and CDR2 (germline): SGHRS, YFSETQ. The CDR3 extends over 12 amino acids. The germline V and J ends were trimmed by 5 bases and 6 bases, with 12 bases remaining between them. The CDR3 nucleotides read TGCGCCAGCAGAGTAGAAGGGGGCGAGCAGTACTTC. This codes for CASRVEGGEQYF.

The V and J genes are TRBV2 and TRBJ2-7; 7 positions match TRBD2. J was trimmed by 2 bases and V by 6 bases; bases with no gene match: 13. The CDR3 is 16 residues long. From germline, CDR1 is SNHLY and CDR2 FYNNEI. CDR3 loop: CASSAKMAGVTYEQYF. DNA for the CDR3: TGTGCCAGCAGCGCCAAGATGGCGGGAGTAACCTACGAGCAGTACTTC.

This clonotype came up a few times. The rearrangement links TRBV12-3 or TRBV12-4 to TRBJ1-5; TRBD1 aligns across 7 bases. The trim removed 5 bases at V and 3 bases at J, leaving 7 bases unmatched. This CDR3 spans 15 amino acids. The DNA of the CDR3 is TGTGCCAGCAGTCCCCCGGGACAGTTCAATCAGCCCCAGCATTTT. This encodes CASSPPGQFNQPQHF.

This clonotype came up a few times. The V call is TRBV24-1, the J call TRBJ2-1, with 12 bases fitting TRBD2. Germline-derived CDR1 and CDR2 are KGHDR and SFDVKD. CDR3 length equals 17 residues. J gave up 7 bases and V 1 base, and 7 bases lay outside the gene matches. DNA of the CDR3: TGTGCCACCAGTGATTTTTCTAGCGGGAGGGCCAGGAATGAGCAGTTCTTC. It encodes CATSDFSSGRARNEQFF.

In its sample, this clonotype was seen many times. The DNA of the CDR3 is TGCAGTGCTAGATACCAGCCGATAAACCGAGAAGCTTTCTTT. This encodes CSARYQPINREAFF. The chain couples TRBV20-1 to TRBJ1-1; D remains unclear. Trimming removed 2 bases from V and 8 bases from J, with 18 bases in between. The germline gives CDR1 DFQATT, CDR2 SNEGSKA (reference sequence). This CDR3 comprises 14 residues.

This clonotype has ten or more counts. This rearrangement joins TRBV2 to TRBJ2-1; D gene unclear. This CDR3 has 14 amino acids. V was cut by 4 bases and J by 0 bases, with 7 bases left in between. In germline, CDR1 is SNHLY, CDR2 FYNNEI. This chain's CDR3 is CASSGDNSYNEQFF. DNA of the CDR3: TGTGCCAGCAGTGGTGACAACTCCTACAATGAGCAGTTCTTC.

This clonotype showed up just a few times. The gene calls are TRBV15 and TRBJ1-1, with D perhaps matching TRBD1 (5 bases). This CDR3 is built from 15 residues. CDR1 and CDR2 (germline): LNHNV, YYDKDF (reference sequence). V was clipped by 0 bases and J by 3 bases, with 11 bases between them. Written as DNA, the CDR3 is TGTGCCACCAGCAGAGACCCCCGGGGGGACACTGAAGCTTTCTTT. Residues: CATSRDPRGDTEAFF.

This clonotype was recorded a few times. CDR3: CASSGPNESYEQYF. Here the CDR3 DNA reads TGTGCCAGCAGCGGACCCAACGAATCCTACGAGCAGTACTTC. V gene TRBV28 combines with J gene TRBJ2-7; no definite D call. The V end was cut by 6 bases, the J end by 1 base, with 13 bases between. Germline CDR1 and CDR2: MDHEN and SYDVKM. CDR3 length: 14 residues.

This clonotype has ten or more counts. The chain couples TRBV24-1 to TRBJ2-1; D gene uncertain. The V end was cut by 2 bases, the J end by 1 base, with 8 bases between. Germline loops: CDR1 KGHDR, CDR2 SFDVKD. The CDR3 spans 15 residues. Here the CDR3 reads CATSDSAISYNEQFF. For the CDR3, the DNA is TGTGCCACCAGTGATTCAGCAATTTCCTACAATGAGCAGTTCTTC.

The J gene is TRBJ1-1, the V gene TRBV14; D not certain. The V end was cut by 4 bases, the J end by 1 base, with 13 bases between. Germline assignment: CDR1 SGHDN and CDR2 FVKESK. CDR3 size: 15 residues. In DNA form, the CDR3 reads TGTGCCAGCAGCCTCTTTCTCGAGTCGAACACTGAAGCTTTCTTT. Its protein is CASSLFLESNTEAFF.

This sequence joins TRBV7-9 and TRBJ2-7; 11 bases are shared with TRBD2. There are 16 residues in the CDR3. Unmatched junction bases numbered 8, after V lost 4 bases and J lost 3 bases. Per the germline V gene, CDR1 is SEHNR and CDR2 is FQNEAQ (reference sequence). Written as DNA, the CDR3 is TGTGCCAGCAGCTCACCCCATAGCGGGGGGGACTACGAGCAGTACTTC. It codes for CASSSPHSGGDYEQYF.

This clonotype was recorded many times. The chain couples TRBV12-3 or TRBV12-4 to TRBJ1-1; D is ambiguous. V was trimmed by 5 bases and J by 1 base, leaving 14 bases between them. The CDR3 covers 15 residues. CDR3 nucleotide sequence: TGTGCCAGCAGTCCGACCGACGCTTCGAACACTGAAGCTTTCTTT. This sequence encodes CASSPTDASNTEAFF.

This clonotype was seen at least ten times. The J gene is TRBJ2-2, the V gene TRBV30; D is perhaps TRBD2 (6 bases). The V end lost 0 bases, the J end lost 3 bases, and 11 bases lay between the germline ends. Germline CDR1 reads GTSNPN; CDR2 reads SVGIG (reference sequence). CDR3 length: 15 residues. In DNA form, the CDR3 reads TGTGCCTGGAGTGTAAAGCGGAGGGACACCGGGGAGCTGTTTTTT. Its translation is CAWSVKRRDTGELFF.

The chain employs TRBV28 and TRBJ2-3; 8 nucleotides align to TRBD2. The CDR3 is 17 amino acids. The germline V gene has CDR1 MDHEN and CDR2 SYDVKM. V was clipped by 5 bases and J by 5 bases; unmatched bases: 15. The CDR3 here is CASSTTSGTFPRDTQYF. The CDR3 region has the DNA TGTGCCAGCAGTACAACTAGCGGCACCTTCCCCCGAGATACGCAGTATTTT.

This clonotype was seen ten or more times. The chain joins TRBV2 to TRBJ2-2, with no clear D. This CDR3 contains 14 residues. Trimming took off 7 bases at V and 0 bases at J, with 9 bases between the two ends. Germline V gene lookup returns CDR1 SNHLY and CDR2 FYNNEI. CDR3 amino acids: CASKQNANTGELFF. In nucleotides, the CDR3 is TGTGCCAGCAAGCAGAACGCGAACACCGGGGAGCTGTTTTTT.

This clonotype came up many times. The V gene is TRBV6-2 or TRBV6-3, the J gene TRBJ2-1; TRBD2 aligns across 7 bases. CDR3 length: 15 residues. CDR1 is MNHEY, CDR2 SVGEGT, per germline. V lost 7 bases, J lost 5 bases, and 11 bases stayed unmatched. CDR3 DNA: TGTGCCAGCACCCAAGGACTAGGCCGGAACAATGAGCAGTTCTTC. This sequence encodes CASTQGLGRNNEQFF.

Many counts were recorded for this clonotype. The V and J genes are TRBV12-3 or TRBV12-4 and TRBJ2-1; 7 bases agree with TRBD1. The CDR3 consists of 15 residues. V gave up 1 base and J gave up 5 bases; unmatched junction bases: 5. CDR3 nucleotides: TGTGCCAGCAGTTTAGAGAGGGGGCGAAACAATGAGCAGTTCTTC. Protein sequence: CASSLERGRNNEQFF.

This clonotype has at least ten counts. The CDR3, as DNA: TGTGCCAGCAGAGCCACCGGGACTAGCGGGATCCATGAGCAGTTCTTC. Protein product: CASRATGTSGIHEQFF. This sequence joins TRBV6-1 and TRBJ2-1; 13 bases agree with TRBD2. The CDR3 extends over 16 amino acids. The germline gives CDR1 MNHNS, CDR2 SASEGT. V lost 6 bases, J lost 8 bases, and 10 bases stayed unmatched.

In its sample, this clonotype was seen many times. This chain links TRBV20-1 with TRBJ2-1; 9 nucleotides match TRBD1. CDR3 length: 16 residues. Germline V gene sequence: CDR1 DFQATT, CDR2 SNEGSKA (reference sequence). The V and J ends lost 3 bases and 0 bases, in that order; junction bases with no gene match: 6. CDR3 in DNA: TGCAGTGCTAGTCGTCCGGGACAGGGCTCCTACAATGAGCAGTTCTTC. Residues: CSASRPGQGSYNEQFF.

This clonotype was detected only a few times. The chain combines TRBV15 with TRBJ2-6; D is unclear. The CDR3 has 16 amino acids. Looked up from germline, CDR1 is LNHNV and CDR2 is YYDKDF (reference sequence). V was pared by 1 base and J by 2 bases, with 9 bases between. The CDR3 coding sequence is TGTGCCACCAGCAGAGCAGTAGGTGCTGGGGCCAACGTCCTGACTTTC. Translated: CATSRAVGAGANVLTF.

This clonotype was observed a few times. The chain joins TRBV7-3 to TRBJ2-1; 10 bases fit TRBD1. Germline V gene lookup returns CDR1 SGHTA and CDR2 FQGTGA. The CDR3 loop spans 19 amino acids. V trimming: 4 bases; J trimming: 2 bases; junction bases outside the gene matches: 14. The CDR3 coding sequence is TGTGCCAGCAGCTCCCGAGGTCCCGGGACAGGGGCCCCCTACAATGAGCAGTTCTTC. Its protein product is CASSSRGPGTGAPYNEQFF. Looking up the rest from reference TRBV7-3 and TRBJ2-1 gives the full variable domain: GAGVSQTPSNKVTEKGKYVELRCDPISGHTALYWYRQSLGQGPEFLIYFQGTGAADDSGLPNDRFFAVRPEGSVSTLKIQRTERGDSAVYLCASSSRGPGTGAPYNEQFFGPGTRLTVL.